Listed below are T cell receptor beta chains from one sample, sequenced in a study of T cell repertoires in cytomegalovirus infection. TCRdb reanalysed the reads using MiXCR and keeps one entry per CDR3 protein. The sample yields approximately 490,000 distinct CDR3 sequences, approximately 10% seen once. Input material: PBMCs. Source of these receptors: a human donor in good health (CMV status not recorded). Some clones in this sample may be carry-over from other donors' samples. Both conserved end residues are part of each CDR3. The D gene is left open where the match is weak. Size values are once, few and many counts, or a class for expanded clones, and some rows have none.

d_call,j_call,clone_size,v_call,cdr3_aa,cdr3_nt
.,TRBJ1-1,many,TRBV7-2,CASSSSIYTEAFF,TGTGCCAGCAGCTCGTCGATATACACTGAAGCTTTCTTT
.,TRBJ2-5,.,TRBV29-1,CSVEGAETQYF,TGCAGCGTTGAAGGGGCAGAGACCCAGTACTTC
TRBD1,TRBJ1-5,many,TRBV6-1,CASSGGQGDQPQHF,TGTGCCAGCAGTGGGGGACAGGGAGATCAGCCCCAGCATTTT
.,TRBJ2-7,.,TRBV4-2,CASSQVGGAQSSSNEQYF,TGTGCCAGCAGCCAAGTTGGCGGGGCCCAAAGTAGCTCCAACGAGCAGTACTTC
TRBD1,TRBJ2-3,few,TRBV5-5,CASSSFRTGSDTQYF,TGTGCCAGCAGCTCATTCCGGACAGGGTCAGATACGCAGTATTTT
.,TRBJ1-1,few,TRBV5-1,CASRSLNRGWGNTEAFF,TGCGCCAGCAGGAGTCTTAATCGGGGCTGGGGAAACACTGAAGCTTTCTTT
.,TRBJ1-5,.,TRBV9,CASSVGYAEPQHF,TGTGCCAGCAGCGTAGGCTATGCGGAGCCCCAGCATTTT
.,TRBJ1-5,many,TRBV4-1,CASSQGILGNQPQHF,TGCGCCAGCAGCCAAGGGATACTGGGCAATCAGCCCCAGCATTTT
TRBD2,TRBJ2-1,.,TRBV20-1,CSARTSGSWGRYNEQFF,TGCAGTGCTCGGACTAGCGGGAGTTGGGGTAGATACAATGAGCAGTTCTTC
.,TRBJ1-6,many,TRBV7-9,CASSDVARGNRNSPLHF,TGTGCCAGCAGCGACGTCGCGAGGGGCAATCGGAATTCACCCCTCCACTTT
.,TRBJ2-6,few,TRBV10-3,CAISEADTGANVLTF,TGTGCCATCAGTGAGGCAGATACTGGGGCCAACGTCCTGACTTTC
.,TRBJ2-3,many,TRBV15,CATSRDKRAFDTQYF,TGTGCCACCAGCAGAGATAAGAGGGCATTTGATACGCAGTATTTT
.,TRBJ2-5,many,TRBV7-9,CASSLGEAHQKETQYF,TGTGCCAGCAGCTTAGGGGAGGCCCATCAAAAAGAGACCCAGTACTTC
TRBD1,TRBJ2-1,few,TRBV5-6,CASSGRDRNNEQFF,TGTGCCAGCAGCGGTCGGGACAGAAACAATGAGCAGTTCTTC
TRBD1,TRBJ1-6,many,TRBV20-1,CSARKNRGAGSPLHF,TGCAGTGCGCGGAAAAACAGGGGTGCTGGTTCACCCCTCCACTTT
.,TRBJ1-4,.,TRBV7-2,CASSLVSPNEKLFF,TGTGCCAGCAGCTTAGTCAGCCCCAATGAAAAACTGTTTTTT
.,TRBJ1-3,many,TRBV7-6,CASSLRTKGYSGNTIYF,TGTGCCAGCAGCTTAAGGACGAAGGGGTACTCTGGAAACACCATATATTTT
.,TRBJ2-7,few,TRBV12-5,CASGIDLEQYF,TGTGCTAGTGGTATAGACCTAGAGCAGTACTTC
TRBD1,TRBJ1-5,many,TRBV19,CASSIAGTAINQPQHF,TGTGCCAGTAGTATAGCCGGGACAGCAATCAATCAGCCCCAGCATTTT
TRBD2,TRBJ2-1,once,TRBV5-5,CASSLATTSSEFF,TGTGCCAGCAGCTTGGCCACGACTAGCTCAGAGTTCTTC
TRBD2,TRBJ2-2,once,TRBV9,CASSFHRAEGRATGELFF,TGTGCCAGCAGCTTCCACCGGGCGGAGGGGAGGGCCACCGGGGAGCTGTTTTTT
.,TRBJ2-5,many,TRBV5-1,CASSLDAETQYF,TGCGCCAGCAGCTTGGATGCGGAGACCCAGTACTTC
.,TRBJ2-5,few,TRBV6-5,CASSYSGTNERRTQYF,TGTGCCAGCAGTTACTCCGGGACAAATGAGAGGCGGACCCAGTACTTC